A single T cell receptor beta chain is shown here with its context. Assay used: immunoSEQ multiplex PCR; TCRdb lists only in-frame clones, some missing. This table holds fewer than 65,000 clones, 91% found once. The germline CDR1 and CDR2 sequences are MNHEY and SVGAGI. The germline V and J ends were trimmed by 0 bases and 4 bases, with 10 bases remaining between them. The CDR3 spans 15 residues. This sample was taken from a study of T cell changes during pregnancy in multiple sclerosis. V usage is TRBV6-5 and J usage is TRBJ1-3; no reliable D call. This specimen was peripheral blood, taken in the third trimester of pregnancy. This TCR derives from a female donor in good health, enrolled as a control in a pregnancy study. DNA of the CDR3: TGTGCCAGCAGTTACTCGACTGGTCTCGGAAACACCATATATTTT. Its protein product is CASSYSTGLGNTIYF.